The T cell receptor (beta chain) described here comes from a study of T cells in Graves' hyperthyroidism and ophthalmopathy (dated by TCRdb to 2018 to 2020). Broadly, across the study: Peripheral blood samples were taken at initial diagnosis, before any treatment was given. TCR V-J signatures able to tell the groups apart were searched for in a discovery cohort of some 100 patients, of whom fewer than 45 had Graves' ophthalmopathy and around 57 had stable Graves' hyperthyroidism. Whether ophthalmopathy could be predicted prospectively was tested in an independent validation cohort made up of fewer than 20 hyperthyroidism patients plus 17 patients who later progressed to ophthalmopathy. The roughly 90 discovery patients were divided at random into training and test sets in a 7:3 ratio. The study also compared thyroid tissue and blood T-cell repertoires from 5 to 7 Graves' hyperthyroidism patients. After blood sampling, hyperthyroidism patients were treated with methimazole at a starting dose of 30 mg daily, and ophthalmopathy patients were treated with high-dose intravenous methylprednisolone. TCR Vbeta CDR3 sequencing of 130 to 150 peripheral blood samples (around 45 ophthalmopathy, 75 to 85 hyperthyroidism and roughly 17 progressor patients) is reported in the paper.

This clonotype appeared once. Its antigen has not been determined. One end of the junction is discordant with germline, which a read error may explain. Findings and caveats that apply to the study as a whole: In validation, the model predicted progression to ophthalmopathy with about 71% sensitivity and approximately 74% specificity, a median of 6.5 months before onset. No statistical method was used to set the sample size in advance, and investigators knew the group allocation. A model built on a 13 V-J signature distinguished ophthalmopathy from stable hyperthyroidism, reaching approximately 89% sensitivity and approximately 83% specificity in cross-validation and 80%/75% in testing. Most expanded thyroid clonotypes (frequency above 0.001) were also found in blood, which suggests that blood repertoires may mirror thyroid immune responses.

CDR1 and CDR2 (LGHDT, YNNKEL) derive from the germline V gene (reference sequence). From the cysteine through the phenylalanine, the CDR3 covers 16 amino acids. Only the CDR3 DNA is retained, 48 bases long and in frame from the first base. The TCR beta CDR3 regions were amplified from RNA transcripts. For the first round of RT-PCR on the TCR CDR3, the HTBI primer set was used together with the Qiagen OneStep RT-PCR kit. Libraries were constructed in a second round of multiplex PCR, after which size selection and purification were carried out. Libraries were sequenced paired-end with 100 bp reads on an Illumina HiSeq2000. The published analysis was carried out like this. SOAPnuke was used to process the raw data, throwing out any read that contained adapters or uncalled bases, had a mean Phred below 15, or lacked an exact constant-primer or identifier match. COPE v1.2.5 was used to merge the high-quality paired reads, and each unique nucleotide sequence was defined as a clonotype. MiTCR v1.1 was used to align clonotypes to the IMGT TRBV, TRBD and TRBJ reference segments. The analysis included only V-J combinations with a frequency above 0.0001, which together covered 99% to 99.2% of the repertoires. The TCS score was defined as F50 (clonal expansion) divided by E x V (chaos), with BLOSUM62-based TCRdist calculated between CDR3 peptides within each V-J. Welch's t-statistics and random forest reduced roughly 530 V-J features to 10 to 15, which were used in a naive Bayes classifier (R e1071). Starting from the raw public reads, TCRdb applied fastp trimming at Q25, assembled clones with MiXCR and retained in-frame beta chains. CDR3 protein sequences are deduplicated, and each keeps its most common genes and DNA. The V and J calls, along with clone size, are taken from TCRdb and not from the paper's own processing. The sample has 300,000 to 450,000 distinct CDR3 sequences on record, around 18% of them singletons. The biggest ten clones account for 35% to 45% of the sample.

In the ophthalmopathy patients, disease was moderately to severely active, with a Clinical Activity Score of 3 or more, a NOSPECS grade of 4 or more, and a duration of less than 3 months. Exclusion was applied to patients with uncontrolled infections, other autoimmune diseases, pregnancy or lactation. Diagnoses were established on the basis of clinical symptoms, serum thyroxine and TRAb, thyroid ultrasound, and orbital computed tomography. PBMCs were separated from roughly 10 ml of fresh peripheral blood using Ficoll-Paque density gradient centrifugation. Trizol reagent was used to extract total RNA, and RNA quality was then checked on an Agilent 2100 Bioanalyzer.

The clonotype originates from a man aged 18-30 years with Graves' ophthalmopathy. Sequencing was done on a sample of blood. This receptor chain uses TRBV3-1 and TRBJ1-3, with an unclear D gene assignment. The DNA sequence follows: TGTGCCAGCAGCCCGCGAGACGGCTGGTCTGGAAACACCACATATTTT. It translates to CASSPRDGWSGNTTYF. Extended through the reference TRBV3-1 and TRBJ1-3 proteins, this CDR3 yields the full variable domain: DTAVSQTPKYLVTQMGNDKSIKCEQNLGHDTMYWYKQDSKKFLKIMFSYNNKELIINETVPNRFSPKSPDKAHLNLHINSLELGDSAVYFCASSPRDGWSGNTTYFGEGSWLTVV.